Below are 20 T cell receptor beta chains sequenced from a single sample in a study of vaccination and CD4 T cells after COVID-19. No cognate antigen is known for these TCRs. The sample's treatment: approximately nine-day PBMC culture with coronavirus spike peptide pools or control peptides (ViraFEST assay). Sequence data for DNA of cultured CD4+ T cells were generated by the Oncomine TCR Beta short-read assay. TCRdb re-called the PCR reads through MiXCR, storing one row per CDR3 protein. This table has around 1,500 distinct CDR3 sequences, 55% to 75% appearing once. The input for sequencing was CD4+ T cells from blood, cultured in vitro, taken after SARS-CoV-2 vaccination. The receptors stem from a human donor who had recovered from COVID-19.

The CDR3 reads CAYTTGQETQYF. DNA for the CDR3: TGTGCCTACACAACAGGGCAAGAGACCCAGTACTTC. The J gene is TRBJ2-5, the V gene TRBV30; possible D gene TRBD1, 6 bases. Trimming took off 7 bases at V and 2 bases at J, with 11 bases between the two ends. CDR1 GTSNPN and CDR2 SVGIG come from the germline V gene (reference sequence). CDR3 length equals 12 residues.

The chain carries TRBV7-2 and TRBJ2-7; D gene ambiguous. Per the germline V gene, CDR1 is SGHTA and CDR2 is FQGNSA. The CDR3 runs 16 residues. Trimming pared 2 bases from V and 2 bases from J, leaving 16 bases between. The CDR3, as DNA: TGTGCCAGCAGCTTAACGGCCACGTCATCTCCCTACGAGCAGTACTTC. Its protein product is CASSLTATSSPYEQYF.

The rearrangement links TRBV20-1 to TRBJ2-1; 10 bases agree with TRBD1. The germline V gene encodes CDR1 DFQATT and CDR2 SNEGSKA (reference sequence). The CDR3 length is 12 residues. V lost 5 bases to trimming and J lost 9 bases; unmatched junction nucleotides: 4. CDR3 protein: CSAFRDRGEQFF. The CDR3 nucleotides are TGCAGTGCTTTCCGGGACAGGGGTGAGCAGTTCTTC.

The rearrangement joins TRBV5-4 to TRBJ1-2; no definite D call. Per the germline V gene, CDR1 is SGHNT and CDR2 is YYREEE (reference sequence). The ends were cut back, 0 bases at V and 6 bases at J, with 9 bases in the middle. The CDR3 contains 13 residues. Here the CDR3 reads CASSLDGVDGYTF. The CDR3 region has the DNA TGTGCCAGCAGCTTGGACGGGGTCGATGGCTACACCTTC.

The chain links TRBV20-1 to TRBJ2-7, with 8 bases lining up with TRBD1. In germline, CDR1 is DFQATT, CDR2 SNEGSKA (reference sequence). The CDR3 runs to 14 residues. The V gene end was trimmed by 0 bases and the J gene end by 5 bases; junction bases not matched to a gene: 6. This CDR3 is CSARDRTGRNEQYF. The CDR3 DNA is TGCAGTGCTAGAGACCGGACAGGGCGAAACGAGCAGTACTTC.

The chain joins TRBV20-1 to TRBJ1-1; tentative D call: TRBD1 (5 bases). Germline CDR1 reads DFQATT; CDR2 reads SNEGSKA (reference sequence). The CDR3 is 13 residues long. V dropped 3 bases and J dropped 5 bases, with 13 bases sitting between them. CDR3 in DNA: TGCAGTGCTAGTATGGGGGGGGTGACTGAAGCTTTCTTT. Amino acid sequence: CSASMGGVTEAFF.

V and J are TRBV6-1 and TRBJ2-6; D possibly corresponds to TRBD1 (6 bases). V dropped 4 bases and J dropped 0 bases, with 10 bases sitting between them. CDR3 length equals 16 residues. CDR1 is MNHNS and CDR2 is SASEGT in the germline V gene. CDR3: CASSVTGSSGANVLTF. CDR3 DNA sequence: TGTGCCAGCAGTGTAACAGGGTCCTCTGGGGCCAACGTCCTGACTTTC.

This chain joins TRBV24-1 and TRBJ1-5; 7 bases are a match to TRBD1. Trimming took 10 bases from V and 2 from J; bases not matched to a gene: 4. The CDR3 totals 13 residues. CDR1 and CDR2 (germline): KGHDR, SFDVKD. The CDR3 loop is CATAGQGNQPQHF. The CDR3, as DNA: TGTGCCACTGCTGGACAGGGCAATCAGCCCCAGCATTTT.

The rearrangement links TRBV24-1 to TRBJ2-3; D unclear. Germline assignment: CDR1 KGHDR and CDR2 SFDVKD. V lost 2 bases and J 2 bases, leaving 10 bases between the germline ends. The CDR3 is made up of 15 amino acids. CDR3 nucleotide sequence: TGTGCCACCAGTGATTCAGCCCAACCCACAGATACGCAGTATTTT. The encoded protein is CATSDSAQPTDTQYF.

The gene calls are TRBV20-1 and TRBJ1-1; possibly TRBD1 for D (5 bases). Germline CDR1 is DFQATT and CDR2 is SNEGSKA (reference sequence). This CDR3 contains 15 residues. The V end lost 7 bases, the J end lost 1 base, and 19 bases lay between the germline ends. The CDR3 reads CSGSSAGVPNTEAFF. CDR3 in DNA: TGCAGTGGCTCAAGTGCGGGGGTGCCGAACACTGAAGCTTTCTTT.

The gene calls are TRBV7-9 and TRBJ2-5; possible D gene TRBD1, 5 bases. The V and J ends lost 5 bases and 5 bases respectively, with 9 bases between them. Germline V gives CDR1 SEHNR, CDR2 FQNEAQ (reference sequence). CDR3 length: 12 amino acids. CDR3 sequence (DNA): TGTGCCAGCAGCGAGAACAGGGAGACCCAGTACTTC. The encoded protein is CASSENRETQYF.

The CDR3 protein is CASSLTQRTDTQYF. The CDR3 DNA sequence: TGTGCCAGCAGTTTAACACAGCGCACAGATACGCAGTATTTT. V usage is TRBV27 and J usage is TRBJ2-3, with D unresolved. V shed 2 bases and J shed 1 base, with 7 bases lying between them. This CDR3 region has 14 residues. The germline gives CDR1 MNHEY, CDR2 SMNVEV (reference sequence).

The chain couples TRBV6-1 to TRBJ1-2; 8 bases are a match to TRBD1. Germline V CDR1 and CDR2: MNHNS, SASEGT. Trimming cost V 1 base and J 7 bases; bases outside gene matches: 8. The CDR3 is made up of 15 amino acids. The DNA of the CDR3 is TGTGCCAGCAGTGAAGGTTTACAGGGGGGGAGTGGCTACACCTTC. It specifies CASSEGLQGGSGYTF.

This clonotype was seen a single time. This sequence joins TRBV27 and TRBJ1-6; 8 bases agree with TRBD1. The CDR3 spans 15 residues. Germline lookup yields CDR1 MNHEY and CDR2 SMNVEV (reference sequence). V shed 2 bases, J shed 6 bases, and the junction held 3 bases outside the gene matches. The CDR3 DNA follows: TGTGCCAGCAGTTTAGCGACAGGGGTTAATTCACCCCTCCACTTT. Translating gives CASSLATGVNSPLHF.

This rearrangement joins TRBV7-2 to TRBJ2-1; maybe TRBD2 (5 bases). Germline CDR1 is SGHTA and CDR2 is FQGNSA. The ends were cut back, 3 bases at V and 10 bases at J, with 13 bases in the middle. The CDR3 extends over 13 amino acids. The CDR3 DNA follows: TGTGCCAGCAGCTTGGTTTCGGGCGGGGAGCAGTTCTTC. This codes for CASSLVSGGEQFF.

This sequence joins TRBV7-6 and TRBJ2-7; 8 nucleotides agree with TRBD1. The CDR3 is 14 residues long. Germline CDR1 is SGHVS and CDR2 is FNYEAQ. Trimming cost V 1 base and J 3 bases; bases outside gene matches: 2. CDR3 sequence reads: CASSLVQGVYEQYF. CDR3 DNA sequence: TGTGCCAGCAGCTTAGTACAGGGGGTCTACGAGCAGTACTTC. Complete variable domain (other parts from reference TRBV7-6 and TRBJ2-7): GAGVSQSPRYKVTKRGQDVALRCDPISGHVSLYWYRQALGQGPEFLTYFNYEAQQDKSGLPNDRFSAERPEGSISTLTIQRTEQRDSAMYRCASSLVQGVYEQYFGPGTRLTVT.

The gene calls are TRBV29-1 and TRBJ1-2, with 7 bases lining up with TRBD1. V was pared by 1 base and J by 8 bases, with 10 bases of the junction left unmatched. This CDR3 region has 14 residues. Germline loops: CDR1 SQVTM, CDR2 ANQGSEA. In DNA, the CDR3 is TGCAGCGTTGAAGGCCCTACAGGGGTCGACGGCTACACCTTC. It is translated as CSVEGPTGVDGYTF.

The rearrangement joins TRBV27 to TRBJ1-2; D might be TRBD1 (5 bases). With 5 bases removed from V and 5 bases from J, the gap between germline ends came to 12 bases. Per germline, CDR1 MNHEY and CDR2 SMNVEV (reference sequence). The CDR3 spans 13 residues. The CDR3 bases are TGTGCCAGCAGTCAAAGGGACGGTTATGGCTACACCTTC. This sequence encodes CASSQRDGYGYTF.

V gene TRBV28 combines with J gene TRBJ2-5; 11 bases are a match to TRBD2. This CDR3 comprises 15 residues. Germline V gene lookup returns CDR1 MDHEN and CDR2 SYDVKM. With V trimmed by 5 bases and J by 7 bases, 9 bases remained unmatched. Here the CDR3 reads CASSPTSGKSGTQYF. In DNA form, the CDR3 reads TGTGCCAGCAGTCCGACTAGCGGGAAATCAGGGACCCAGTACTTC.

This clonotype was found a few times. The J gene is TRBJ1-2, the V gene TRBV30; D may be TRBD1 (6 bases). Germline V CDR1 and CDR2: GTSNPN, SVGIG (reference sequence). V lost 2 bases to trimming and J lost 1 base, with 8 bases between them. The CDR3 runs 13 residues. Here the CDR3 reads CAWSTQGNYGYTF. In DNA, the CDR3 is TGTGCCTGGAGTACACAGGGTAACTATGGCTACACCTTC. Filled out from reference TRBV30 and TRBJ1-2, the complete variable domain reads SQTIHQWPATLVQPVGSPLSLECTVEGTSNPNLYWYRQAAGRGLQLLFYSVGIGQISSEVPQNLSASRPQDRQFILSSKKLLLSDSGFYLCAWSTQGNYGYTFGSGTRLTVV.